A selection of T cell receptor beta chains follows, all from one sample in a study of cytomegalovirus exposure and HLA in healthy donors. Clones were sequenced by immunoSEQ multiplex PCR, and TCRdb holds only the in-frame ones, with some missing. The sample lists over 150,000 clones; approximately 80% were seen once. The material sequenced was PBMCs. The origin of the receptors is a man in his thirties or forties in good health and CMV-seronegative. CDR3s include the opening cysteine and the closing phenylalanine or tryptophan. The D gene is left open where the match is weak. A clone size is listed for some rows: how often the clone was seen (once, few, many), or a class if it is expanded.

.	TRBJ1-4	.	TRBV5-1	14	CASSLQGANEKLFF	TGCGCCAGCAGCTTGCAGGGTGCGAATGAAAAACTGTTTTTT
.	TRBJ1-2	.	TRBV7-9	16	CAGSPAEGGNYYGYTF	TGTGCCGGCAGCCCCGCTGAGGGGGGGAACTACTATGGCTACACCTTC
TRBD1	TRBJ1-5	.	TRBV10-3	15	CAISETGASNQPQHF	TGTGCCATCAGTGAGACAGGGGCTAGCAATCAGCCCCAGCATTTT
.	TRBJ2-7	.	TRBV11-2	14	CASSSTQGRYEQYF	TGTGCCAGCAGCTCTACCCAGGGGCGCTACGAGCAGTACTTC
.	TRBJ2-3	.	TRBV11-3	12	CASTRFTDTQYF	TGTGCCAGCACCCGGTTCACAGATACGCAGTATTTT
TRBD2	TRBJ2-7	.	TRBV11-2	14	CASSSSGATYEQYF	TGTGCCAGCAGCTCTAGCGGGGCCACCTACGAGCAGTACTTC
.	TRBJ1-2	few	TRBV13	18	CASSLVTGPLSTNYGYTF	TGTGCCAGCAGCTTAGTTACAGGGCCTCTATCGACTAACTATGGCTACACCTTC
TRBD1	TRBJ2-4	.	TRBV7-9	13	CASSPPGGNIQYF	TGTGCCAGCAGCCCGCCAGGGGGAAACATTCAGTACTTC
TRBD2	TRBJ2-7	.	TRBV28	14	CASSLLAGEYEQYF	TGTGCCAGCAGTTTACTAGCGGGAGAATACGAGCAGTACTTC
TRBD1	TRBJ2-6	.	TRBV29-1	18	CSVEGLLDRGSGANVLTF	TGCAGCGTTGAAGGTTTGCTGGACAGGGGGTCTGGGGCCAACGTCCTGACTTTC
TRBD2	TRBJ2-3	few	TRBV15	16	CATSRDNSGSTDTQYF	TGTGCCACCAGCAGAGATAATAGCGGGAGTACAGATACGCAGTATTTT
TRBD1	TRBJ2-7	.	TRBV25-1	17	CASSRGTGGAPPLEQYF	TGTGCCAGCAGCCGGGGGACAGGGGGCGCGCCGCCCCTCGAGCAGTACTTC
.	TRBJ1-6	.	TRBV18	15	CASSRTTGDNSPLHF	TGTGCCAGCTCTCGTACTACCGGAGATAATTCACCCCTCCACTTT
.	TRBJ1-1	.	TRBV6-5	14	CASRPQTGLPEAFF	TGTGCCAGCAGACCTCAGACAGGCCTACCTGAAGCTTTCTTT
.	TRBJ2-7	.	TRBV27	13	CASSLRDNCEQYF	TGTGCCAGCAGTTTAAGGGACAATTGCGAGCAGTACTTC
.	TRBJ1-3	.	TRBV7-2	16	CASRTWGVGSGNTIYF	TGTGCCAGCAGAACGTGGGGGGTAGGCTCTGGAAACACCATATATTTT
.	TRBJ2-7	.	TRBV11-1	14	CASTPTGGENEQYF	TGTGCCAGCACCCCGACCGGAGGAGAAAACGAGCAGTACTTC
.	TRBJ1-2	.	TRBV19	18	CASSIRSSPTWANYGYTF	TGTGCCAGTAGTATCCGAAGTAGTCCGACTTGGGCTAACTATGGCTACACCTTC
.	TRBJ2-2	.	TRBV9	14	CASSVGAASGELFF	TGTGCCAGCAGCGTAGGAGCTGCCTCCGGGGAGCTGTTTTTT
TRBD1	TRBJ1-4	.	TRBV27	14	CASSLTGFYEKLFF	TGTGCCAGCAGCCTGACAGGGTTTTATGAAAAACTGTTTTTT
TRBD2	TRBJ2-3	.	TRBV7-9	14	CASTVSGRADTQYF	TGTGCCAGCACCGTTAGCGGGAGGGCAGATACGCAGTATTTT
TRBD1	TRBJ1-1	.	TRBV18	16	CASSPVGQGGDTEAFF	TGTGCCAGCTCACCAGTGGGACAGGGGGGGGACACTGAAGCTTTCTTT
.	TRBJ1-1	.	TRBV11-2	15	CASSPPGLMNTEAFF	TGTGCCAGCAGCCCACCGGGACTTATGAACACTGAAGCTTTCTTT
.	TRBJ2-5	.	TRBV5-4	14	CASSLPGVSETQYF	TGTGCCAGCAGCTTGCCAGGGGTGTCAGAGACCCAGTACTTC
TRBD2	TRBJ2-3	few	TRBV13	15	CASRKAGGPTDTQYF	TGTGCCAGCAGAAAAGCGGGGGGGCCCACAGATACGCAGTATTTT
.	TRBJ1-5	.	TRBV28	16	CASSPLPWTPNQPQHF	TGTGCCAGCAGTCCCCTCCCGTGGACACCGAATCAGCCCCAGCATTTT
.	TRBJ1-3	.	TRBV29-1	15	CSVEYWTAEGNTIYF	TGCAGCGTTGAATATTGGACAGCAGAAGGAAACACCATATATTTT
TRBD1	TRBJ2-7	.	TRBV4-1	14	CASSQEETGREQYF	TGCGCCAGCAGCCAAGAGGAGACAGGGCGCGAGCAGTACTTC
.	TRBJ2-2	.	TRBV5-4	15	CASSLLQGGTGELFF	TGTGCCAGCAGCTTGCTACAGGGTGGCACCGGGGAGCTGTTTTTT
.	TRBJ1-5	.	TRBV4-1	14	CASSQDYSNQPQHF	TGCGCCAGCAGCCAAGATTATAGCAATCAGCCCCAGCATTTT
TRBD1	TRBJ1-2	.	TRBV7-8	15	CASSSHPGQGSGYTF	TGTGCCAGCAGCTCCCATCCTGGACAGGGAAGTGGCTACACCTTC
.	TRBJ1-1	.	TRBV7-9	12	CASSFVVGLAFF	TGTGCCAGCAGCTTTGTAGTTGGTTTGGCTTTCTTT
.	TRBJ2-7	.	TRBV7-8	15	CASSFAGQGGYEQYF	TGTGCCAGCAGCTTTGCAGGGCAGGGTGGGTACGAGCAGTACTTC
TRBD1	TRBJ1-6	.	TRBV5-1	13	CASRQGQSEALHF	TGCGCCAGCCGACAGGGACAGAGTGAGGCCCTCCACTTT
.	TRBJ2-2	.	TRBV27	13	CASSLRGAGELFF	TGTGCCAGCAGCCTCAGGGGAGCCGGGGAGCTGTTTTTT
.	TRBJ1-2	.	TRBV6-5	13	CASSYSQRSGYTF	TGTGCCAGCAGTTACTCCCAGAGGAGTGGCTACACCTTC
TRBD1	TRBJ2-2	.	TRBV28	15	CASSILQGIGGELFF	TGTGCCAGCAGCATCCTACAGGGGATTGGGGGGGAGCTGTTTTTT
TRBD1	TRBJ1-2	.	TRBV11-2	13	CASSAGGAYGYTF	TGTGCCAGCAGCGCAGGGGGAGCTTATGGCTACACCTTC
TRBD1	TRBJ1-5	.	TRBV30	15	CAWRRTGGAGQPQHF	TGTGCCTGGAGACGGACAGGGGGCGCGGGTCAGCCCCAGCATTTT
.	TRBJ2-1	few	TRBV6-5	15	CASRRLVVGNNEQFF	TGTGCCAGCAGACGACTAGTGGTGGGGAACAATGAGCAGTTCTTC
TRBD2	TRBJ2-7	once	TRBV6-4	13	CASSEGGVGEQYF	TGTGCCAGCAGTGAGGGGGGGGTCGGCGAGCAGTACTTC
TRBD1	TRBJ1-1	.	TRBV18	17	CASSPTWDRVMNTEAFF	TGTGCCAGCTCACCGACATGGGACAGGGTGATGAACACTGAAGCTTTCTTT